Reported below is one T cell receptor (beta chain). The antigen it binds to is not known. No base quality values were provided; no much bigger clone lies one nucleotide off. In light of the paper, this sample's time point label describes: newly diagnosed GD, antithyroid drugs for less than 3 months. For both TCR sequencing and RNA sequencing, RNA was extracted from PBMCs using TRIzol. Graves' disease was diagnosed according to American Thyroid Association guidelines. Recruitment of patients was carried out at an endocrinology department in Xi'an, China. From each patient, approximately 10 milliliters of peripheral blood was collected into an EDTA anticoagulant tube. PBMCs were isolated by Ficoll Paque Plus density gradient separation without further T cell sorting. An Agilent 2100 Bioanalyzer and agarose gel were used to check RNA quality, while a NanoDrop 2000 measured RNA concentration. This sample stems from a study of regulatory T cells in long-lasting Graves disease (dated by TCRdb to about 2021). Looking at the study overall: In the newly diagnosed Graves' disease group, patients had been taking antithyroid drugs for less than 3 months. Persistent Graves' disease patients were compared with newly diagnosed Graves' disease patients by peripheral blood TCR sequencing and RNA sequencing. A total of roughly 33 samples underwent TCR sequencing: around 13 from persistent and about 20 from newly diagnosed Graves' disease patients. The study was conducted in China and was registered as a clinical trial.

V and J lose 6 bases and 7 bases, and a span of 12 bases separates them. Inclusive of the bounding cysteine and phenylalanine, the CDR3 is 13 residues long. Only CDR3 DNA is held: 39 bases, read in frame from base 1. Study-wide findings and limitations: Lower TCR Shannon entropy and fewer highly expanded clones were observed in persistent Graves' disease patients than in newly diagnosed patients, which suggested clonal expansion. Only peripheral blood was studied, because thyroid tissue, the primary lesion, was inaccessible. TRBV28, TRBJ1-2 and TRBJ2-5 were preferentially used in persistent disease, while TRBV20-1 and TRBJ2-1 were favored in newly diagnosed disease. As a limitation, the authors acknowledged that the small sample size may reduce accuracy. Persistent patients shared more public clonotypes among themselves (around 3,000) than newly diagnosed patients did (over 900). Sequencing and analysis were limited to the TCR beta chain.

Preparation of the library involved multiplex PCR. The sample was run on an Illumina HiSeq 4000. TCR beta libraries were built with iRepertoire HTBI primers and Arm-PCR amplification of CDR3 regions. Gel purification was performed on PCR products prior to sequencing. In the source study's methods: A total of 62 TRBV and approximately 13 TRBJ segments were identified across samples and were used for gene usage analysis of CDR3 amino acid clonotypes. COPE and FqMerger were used to merge filtered high-quality paired reads into contigs. BLAST was used to align contigs to IMGT TRBV, TRBD and TRBJ reference genes, with CDR3 defined following IMGT. Any clonotype with a frequency above 0.1% was classified as a highly expanded clone. Shannon entropy was used to measure repertoire diversity, and the Gini coefficient was used to measure V-J evenness. Clonotypes shared by more than one individual were considered public. Clones were called with MiXCR by TCRdb after fastp trimmed the public reads at Q25, and only in-frame beta chains were retained. Duplicate CDR3 protein sequences are folded into a single record with the most common DNA and genes. Here the V and J calls rest on TCRdb's processing, not on the authors' analysis. This sample lists roughly 400,000 distinct CDR3 sequences; roughly 15% were detected once. The ten biggest clones cover about 8.2% of the sample.

Another study also made use of these data, one on T cells in Graves' hyperthyroidism and ophthalmopathy. That second publication adds: Stable Graves' hyperthyroidism was defined as no progression to ophthalmopathy during 18 months of follow-up. The hyperthyroidism patients were between 18 and 65 years old and newly diagnosed, with a disease duration of less than 2 months. Patients with uncontrolled infections, other autoimmune diseases, pregnancy or lactation were excluded. Diagnoses were established on the basis of clinical symptoms, serum thyroxine and TRAb, thyroid ultrasound, and orbital computed tomography. A first-round RT-PCR of the TCR CDR3 used the HTBI primer set with the Qiagen OneStep RT-PCR kit. Blood samples also contained most of the expanded thyroid clonotypes (frequency above 0.001), which suggests that blood repertoires may reflect thyroid immune responses. Ophthalmopathy was separated from stable hyperthyroidism by a 13 V-J signature model, with 87.88% sensitivity and approximately 81% specificity obtained in cross-validation and 80%/75% obtained in testing. In validation, progression to ophthalmopathy was predicted by the model with roughly 69% sensitivity and roughly 76% specificity, a median of about 6.8 months before onset. To identify distinguishing TCR V-J signatures, a discovery cohort of around 100 patients was used, comprising 40 to 45 with Graves' ophthalmopathy and around 57 with stable Graves' hyperthyroidism. Prospective prediction of ophthalmopathy was tested in an independent validation cohort consisting of fewer than 20 hyperthyroidism patients and some 17 patients who later progressed to ophthalmopathy. The 85 to 100 discovery patients were divided at random into training and test sets in a 7:3 ratio. In addition, the study compared T-cell repertoires in thyroid tissue and in blood from several Graves' hyperthyroidism patients. Once sampling was done, hyperthyroidism patients were given methimazole at a starting dose of 30 mg daily, whereas ophthalmopathy patients were given high-dose intravenous methylprednisolone. The libraries were constructed in a second round of multiplex PCR and then size-selected and purified. The libraries were sequenced on an Illumina HiSeq2000 using paired-end 100 bp reads. Raw data were processed with SOAPnuke, discarding reads with adapters, uncalled bases, mean Phred below 15, or no exact constant-primer or identifier match. COPE v1.2.5 was used to merge high-quality paired reads, and clonotypes were defined as unique nucleotide sequences. MiTCR v1.1 was used to align the clonotypes against IMGT TRBV, TRBD and TRBJ reference segments. The analysis was restricted to V-J combinations with a frequency above 0.0001, which together covered 99% to 99.2% of the repertoires. A TCS score was defined as the ratio between F50 (clonal expansion) and ExV (chaos), using BLOSUM62-based TCRdist between CDR3 peptides within each V-J. Welch's t-statistics and random forest reduced just over 500 V-J features to roughly 13, which were used in a naive Bayes classifier (R e1071). Sample size was not statistically predetermined, and investigators were not blinded to group allocation. TCR Vbeta CDR3 sequencing of some 140 peripheral blood samples (around 45 ophthalmopathy, roughly 72 hyperthyroidism and around 17 progressor patients) is reported in the paper.

The chain joins TRBV12-3 or TRBV12-4 to TRBJ2-2; the D gene assignment is ambiguous. Material: peripheral blood mononuclear cells (PBMCs), obtained at new diagnosis, from a patient treated with antithyroid drugs. This clonotype was sampled from a woman aged 40 to 50 with Graves disease. Donor details come from another sample of the same person, matched by shared clones. Read as DNA, the sequence is TGTGCCAGCAGCGTTATGACGGGCGGGGAGCTGTTTTTT. Its translation reads: CASSVMTGGELFF.